This entry concerns a single T cell receptor (beta chain). What it binds is not known. A read error may explain this, as a much larger clone is one base away. Germline lookup yields CDR1 SGHAT and CDR2 FQDESV (reference sequence). V shed 5 bases and J shed 1 base, with 14 bases lying between them. This CDR3 spans 15 amino acids. TCR alpha and beta CDR3 regions were amplified from RNA using iRepertoire nested multiplex PCR. TCRdb independently ran MiXCR on the multiplex PCR reads; one entry per CDR3 protein. The data show more than 95,000 distinct CDR3 sequences, around 31% seen once. The data were obtained in a study of glioma-infiltrating T cells. Study-wide points: Above-expected tissue-blood divergence occurred in all gliomas, most in low-grade ones.

The TCR comes from a human donor with low-grade glioma or glioblastoma, undergoing nonglioma brain surgery, or in good health (not recorded which). This chain uses TRBV11-1 with TRBJ1-2; D remains ambiguous. The sequencing input was glioma tissue, nonneoplastic brain tissue, or PBMCs (not recorded which). The CDR3 DNA is TGTGCCAGCAGCAACGGCTCCAAATTTAACTATGGCTACACCTTC. Its translation: CASSNGSKFNYGYTF.